This is a list of T cell receptor beta chains from one sample in a study of blood T cell repertoires in COVID-19. Clones were read by immunoSEQ multiplex PCR, and TCRdb kept only the in-frame ones, dropping some. The repertoire holds about 440,000 clones, 70% to 90% seen once, with roughly 2% in the top ten. The sample taken for sequencing was PBMCs or T cells enriched from blood (not recorded which). The receptors here all came from a young woman with acute COVID-19. Both conserved end residues are part of each CDR3. D genes are given only for firm matches. The size of a clone is reported for some rows only, either as once, few or many, or as a class for expanded clones.

clone size	V gene	J gene	D gene	CDR3 protein	CDR3 DNA
few	TRBV7-2	TRBJ2-1	.	CASSLGIRVYNEQFF	TGTGCCAGCAGCTTAGGAATCCGGGTATACAATGAGCAGTTCTTC
.	TRBV6-6	TRBJ2-7	TRBD2	CASSMIAGGPHEQYF	TGTGCCAGCAGTATGATAGCGGGAGGGCCCCACGAGCAGTACTTC
.	TRBV5-1	TRBJ1-3	.	CASSLTGRYGNTIYF	TGCGCCAGCAGCTTGACAGGACGGTACGGAAACACCATATATTTT
.	TRBV13	TRBJ2-4	.	CASSLASAKNIQYF	TGTGCCAGCAGCTTAGCGTCAGCCAAAAACATTCAGTACTTC
.	TRBV28	TRBJ1-3	TRBD1	CASSRPDRVRNTIYF	TGTGCCAGCAGCCGCCCGGACAGGGTGAGAAACACCATATATTTT
.	TRBV15	TRBJ2-2	TRBD1	CATSSGQGDTGELFF	TGTGCCACCAGCTCTGGACAGGGAGACACCGGGGAGCTGTTTTTT
.	TRBV3-1/TRBV3-2	TRBJ1-1	.	CASSQSARDTEAFF	TGTGCCAGCAGCCAAAGTGCTCGGGACACTGAAGCTTTCTTT
.	TRBV29-1	TRBJ1-2	.	CSVVLGPGYTF	TGCAGCGTTGTTTTGGGGCCTGGCTACACCTTC
.	TRBV6-2/TRBV6-3	TRBJ1-1	.	CASSYSPGSGTEAFF	TGTGCCAGCAGTTACTCTCCAGGGTCAGGCACTGAAGCTTTCTTT
.	TRBV2	TRBJ1-4	.	CASSRESDEKLFF	TGTGCCAGCAGCCGGGAAAGTGACGAAAAACTGTTTTTT
.	TRBV27	TRBJ2-7	.	CAVISSYEQYF	TGTGCCGTTATCAGCTCCTACGAGCAGTACTTC
.	TRBV5-6	TRBJ2-5	.	CASSWRLQETQYF	TGTGCCAGCAGCTGGCGGCTCCAAGAGACCCAGTACTTC
.	TRBV30	TRBJ2-7	TRBD2	CAWRKRGPVEQYF	TGTGCCTGGAGGAAGCGGGGGCCCGTCGAGCAGTACTTC
.	TRBV19	TRBJ2-1	TRBD2	CASSPKSSGAFNEQFF	TGTGCCAGTAGTCCAAAATCTAGCGGAGCCTTTAATGAGCAGTTCTTC
.	TRBV9	TRBJ2-6	.	CASSVSGAISGANVLTF	TGTGCCAGCAGTGTCAGTGGGGCCATCTCTGGGGCCAACGTCCTGACTTTC
.	TRBV11-2	TRBJ1-1	.	CASTNRGRSNTEAFF	TGTGCCAGCACCAATAGAGGCAGATCGAACACTGAAGCTTTCTTT
.	TRBV28	TRBJ1-3	TRBD1	CASSSSGTDSGNTIYF	TGTGCCAGCAGTTCCTCCGGGACAGACTCTGGAAACACCATATATTTT
.	TRBV9	TRBJ2-7	TRBD1	CASSPGRGTGLEEQYF	TGTGCCAGCAGCCCCGGCCGGGGGACAGGGCTAGAAGAGCAGTACTTC
.	TRBV30	TRBJ2-7	.	CAWSLDFYEQYF	TGTGCCTGGAGTTTAGACTTCTACGAGCAGTACTTC
once	TRBV19	TRBJ1-2	TRBD1	CASSIPGTGKVHGYTF	TGTGCCAGTAGTATCCCCGGGACAGGGAAGGTTCATGGCTACACCTTC
.	TRBV7-9	TRBJ2-7	.	CASSLLQGYEQYF	TGTGCCAGCAGCTTATTACAGGGCTACGAGCAGTACTTC
.	TRBV4-2	TRBJ1-2	.	CASSQQGLYTF	TGTGCCAGCAGCCAACAGGGTTTGTACACCTTC
few	TRBV4-1	TRBJ2-6	.	CASSQGRAFSGANVLTF	TGCGCCAGCAGCCAAGGGAGGGCCTTCTCTGGGGCCAACGTCCTGACTTTC
.	TRBV19	TRBJ2-7	.	CASSTSLSSYEQYF	TGTGCCAGTAGTACATCGCTCAGCTCCTACGAGCAGTACTTC
.	TRBV28	TRBJ1-2	TRBD1	CASSLGQDTTF	TGTGCCAGCAGTTTGGGACAGGACACTACCTTC
.	TRBV10-2	TRBJ2-5	.	CASSVPRGAQETQYF	TGCGCCAGCAGTGTACCCCGGGGGGCCCAAGAGACCCAGTACTTC
.	TRBV30	TRBJ1-1	.	CAWSVPRENTEAFF	TGTGCCTGGAGTGTACCGAGGGAAAACACTGAAGCTTTCTTT
.	TRBV24-1	TRBJ1-2	.	CATSNRAYGYTF	TGTGCCACCAGTAACAGGGCCTATGGCTACACCTTC
few	TRBV19	TRBJ1-5	.	CASSIARQADVPQHF	TGTGCCAGTAGTATAGCCCGACAGGCGGACGTACCCCAGCATTTT
.	TRBV7-9	TRBJ2-1	TRBD2	CASSPRTSPYNEQFF	TGTGCCAGCAGCCCCCGGACTAGCCCGTACAATGAGCAGTTCTTC
.	TRBV6-5	TRBJ1-2	.	CASSYEGVYGYTF	TGTGCCAGCAGTTACGAGGGGGTCTATGGCTACACCTTC
.	TRBV6-1	TRBJ1-4	.	CASSELLQATPAKLFF	TGTGCCAGCAGTGAACTTTTGCAGGCCACCCCGGCAAAACTGTTTTTT
.	TRBV19	TRBJ2-2	TRBD2	CASSTEAGGRISNTGELFF	TGTGCCAGTAGTACCGAAGCGGGAGGTAGGATCTCGAACACCGGGGAGCTGTTTTTT
.	TRBV29-1	TRBJ1-2	.	CSVRSENYGYTF	TGCAGCGTTCGGTCGGAGAACTATGGCTACACCTTC
once	TRBV7-9	TRBJ1-4	TRBD1	CASSLKLRTGGLNEKLFF	TGTGCCAGCAGCTTGAAACTTCGGACAGGGGGATTGAATGAAAAACTGTTTTTT
.	TRBV2	TRBJ1-5	.	CASQDYSNQPQHF	TGTGCCAGCCAGGATTATAGCAATCAGCCCCAGCATTTT
.	TRBV30	TRBJ2-7	.	CAWTQGNYEQYF	TGTGCCTGGACCCAGGGAAACTACGAGCAGTACTTC
.	TRBV2	TRBJ2-3	TRBD1	CASRAGTGGIGDTQYF	TGTGCCAGCAGAGCCGGGACAGGGGGCATTGGAGATACGCAGTATTTT
.	TRBV29-1	TRBJ1-1	.	CSVRTENTEAFF	TGCAGCGTGCGGACAGAGAACACTGAAGCTTTCTTT
.	TRBV6-5	TRBJ1-3	.	CASSYSLRGRGNTIYF	TGTGCCAGCAGTTACTCGCTCAGGGGTAGGGGAAACACCATATATTTT
.	TRBV4-2	TRBJ2-3	TRBD2	CASSQSLAGETDTQYF	TGTGCCAGCAGCCAGTCACTAGCGGGGGAAACAGATACGCAGTATTTT
.	TRBV5-1	TRBJ2-5	.	CASSPRRGTNPYQETQYF	TGCGCCAGCAGCCCCCGAAGGGGGACCAACCCTTACCAAGAGACCCAGTACTTC
.	TRBV6-5	TRBJ1-5	.	CASSYLTGQPQHF	TGTGCCAGCAGTTACCTTACAGGGCAGCCCCAGCATTTT
.	TRBV4-3	TRBJ2-7	TRBD2	CASSQDMAGGYEQYF	TGCGCCAGCAGCCAAGATATGGCGGGAGGCTACGAGCAGTACTTC
.	TRBV6-2/TRBV6-3	TRBJ2-1	TRBD2	CASSGLAGGEQFF	TGTGCCAGCAGCGGTCTAGCGGGAGGTGAGCAGTTCTTC
.	TRBV19	TRBJ1-5	.	CASRRNNQPQHF	TGTGCCAGTAGGCGCAACAATCAGCCCCAGCATTTT
.	TRBV20-1	TRBJ2-5	.	CSASIGETQYF	TGCAGTGCTAGCATCGGGGAGACCCAGTACTTC
.	TRBV6-6	TRBJ1-2	.	CASSYSGADNYGYTF	TGTGCCAGCAGTTACTCGGGAGCTGATAACTATGGCTACACCTTC
.	TRBV7-9	TRBJ1-5	TRBD1	CASSKLSGTGAQPQHF	TGTGCCAGCAGCAAACTTTCCGGGACAGGGGCCCAGCCCCAGCATTTT
.	TRBV7-9	TRBJ2-5	TRBD2	CASSRGSSETQYF	TGTGCCAGCAGCCGCGGGAGTTCGGAGACCCAGTACTTC
.	TRBV2	TRBJ2-1	TRBD2	CASGLAGNSYNEQFF	TGTGCCAGCGGACTAGCGGGGAACTCCTACAATGAGCAGTTCTTC
.	TRBV9	TRBJ1-2	TRBD1	CASSITTGRGYTF	TGTGCCAGCAGCATTACGACAGGGCGAGGCTACACCTTC
.	TRBV12-5	TRBJ2-1	.	CASGLGQAYNEQFF	TGTGCTAGTGGTTTGGGTCAGGCATACAATGAGCAGTTCTTC